This T cell receptor beta chain was sequenced for a study of T cell responses to AZD1222 COVID-19 vaccine. Study details: Timing groups of about 4 and about 12 weeks for second doses were pooled.

V was clipped by 0 bases and J by 8 bases, with 16 bases between them. The CDR3 covers 15 residues. Germline CDR1 MNHEY, CDR2 SVGAGI. The data were produced by immunoSEQ multiplex PCR, yet TCRdb's version contains in-frame clones alone and is incomplete. The table lists approximately 170,000 clones, about 92% of them singletons, with about 4.2% in the top ten. This TCR was recovered from an adult in good health. The chain carries TRBV6-5 and TRBJ1-2; a possible D gene is TRBD1 (6 bases). This sample comprised peripheral blood, obtained on day 0 of AZD1222 vaccination. CDR3 region: CASSYSRRGERGYTF. The CDR3, as DNA: TGTGCCAGCAGTTACTCCAGGAGGGGGGAGAGAGGCTACACCTTC.